A selection of T cell receptor beta chains follows, all from one sample in a study of cytomegalovirus exposure and HLA in healthy donors. The method was immunoSEQ multiplex PCR; TCRdb's version includes in-frame clones alone and lacks a portion of them. The sample lists approximately 170,000 clones, 65% to 85% occurring once. Sequencing input: PBMCs. Source of these receptors: a woman aged 40 to 50 in good health and CMV-seropositive. Both conserved end residues are part of each CDR3. Each record gives: D gene, J gene, V gene, clone size, CDR3 protein. D genes are given only for firm matches. The listing skips clone size in some rows; elsewhere it reads once, few, many or a size class.

D: NA
J: TRBJ1-2
V: TRBV30
size: NA
CDR3: CAWTLSDAAGYTF

D: NA
J: TRBJ1-2
V: TRBV7-9
size: NA
CDR3: CASSLERDYGYTF

D: TRBD1
J: TRBJ1-2
V: TRBV29-1
size: NA
CDR3: CSVKTGGGLGGYTF

D: NA
J: TRBJ2-1
V: TRBV19
size: NA
CDR3: CASSMGSGYNEQFF

D: NA
J: TRBJ2-7
V: TRBV7-9
size: NA
CDR3: CASSTFGETYEQYF

D: NA
J: TRBJ1-2
V: TRBV7-3
size: once
CDR3: CASSYGGSGYGYTF

D: NA
J: TRBJ1-2
V: TRBV5-4
size: once
CDR3: CASSPVRGGNGYTF

D: NA
J: TRBJ1-1
V: TRBV7-9
size: NA
CDR3: CASSLPVGEAFF

D: NA
J: TRBJ2-3
V: TRBV5-4
size: once
CDR3: CASSRNRETDTQYF

D: TRBD2
J: TRBJ2-1
V: TRBV9
size: NA
CDR3: CASSVEGLAVYNEQFF

D: TRBD2
J: TRBJ2-1
V: TRBV28
size: NA
CDR3: CASSLAGGRYNEQFF

D: NA
J: TRBJ2-3
V: TRBV30
size: few
CDR3: CAWSGWRITDTQYF

D: NA
J: TRBJ2-6
V: TRBV30
size: NA
CDR3: CAWSVPPGANGLTF

D: NA
J: TRBJ1-3
V: TRBV5-6
size: NA
CDR3: CASSLNIPGNTIYF

D: NA
J: TRBJ2-5
V: TRBV27
size: NA
CDR3: CASSLALGGGQETQYF

D: NA
J: TRBJ1-6
V: TRBV7-8
size: NA
CDR3: CASSLAYPTSRDSPLHF

D: NA
J: TRBJ1-3
V: TRBV4-3
size: NA
CDR3: CASSQEFNSGNTIYF